This T cell receptor beta chain was documented in a study of blood T cells in healthy people across ages. As for this clonotype: Its antigen is undetermined.

The second PCR ran roughly 7 to 11 cycles with a sample-barcoded 5' primer and J-beta primers. TCRdb reanalysed the 5' RACE reads using MiXCR and keeps one entry per CDR3 protein. The sample yields around 1,000,000 distinct CDR3 sequences, about 25% seen once. Germline V gives CDR1 SGHVS, CDR2 FQNEAQ. There are 16 residues in the CDR3. The V gene lost 3 bases and the J gene lost 9 bases, with 21 bases spanning the gap. General study results and limits: Donor CMV status, an unknown factor, possibly confounded changes in expanded clonotypes.

These data also formed part of another study, on T cells of mothers and their children.

The specimen sequenced was blood. The rearrangement links TRBV7-8 to TRBJ2-1, with a possible D match to TRBD1 (5 bases). The clonotype was recovered from a girl aged 2 to 10 in good health. CDR3 amino acids: CASSFGQRGTQSEQFF. CDR3 nucleotides: TGTGCCAGCAGCTTCGGACAACGCGGTACCCAAAGTGAGCAGTTCTTC.